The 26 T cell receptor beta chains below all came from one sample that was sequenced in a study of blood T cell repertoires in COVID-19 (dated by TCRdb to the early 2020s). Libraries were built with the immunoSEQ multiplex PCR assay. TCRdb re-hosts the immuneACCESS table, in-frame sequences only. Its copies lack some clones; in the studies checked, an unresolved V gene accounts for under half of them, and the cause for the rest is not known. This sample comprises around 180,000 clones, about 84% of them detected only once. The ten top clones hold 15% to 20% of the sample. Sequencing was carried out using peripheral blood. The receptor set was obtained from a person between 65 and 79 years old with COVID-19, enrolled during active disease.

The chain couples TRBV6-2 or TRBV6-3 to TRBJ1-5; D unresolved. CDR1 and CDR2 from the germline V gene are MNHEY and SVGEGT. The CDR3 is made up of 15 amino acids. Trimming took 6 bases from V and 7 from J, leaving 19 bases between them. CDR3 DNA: TGTGCCAGCAGCTCCCTCACAGAAACGGCGCAGCCCCAGCATTTT. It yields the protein CASSSLTETAQPQHF.

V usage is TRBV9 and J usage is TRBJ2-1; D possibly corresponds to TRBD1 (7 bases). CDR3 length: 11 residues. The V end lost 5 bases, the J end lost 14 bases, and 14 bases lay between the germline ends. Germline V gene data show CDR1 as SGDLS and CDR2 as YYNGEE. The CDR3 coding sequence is TGTGCCAGCAGAGGAGGGACAGACAAGTTCTTC. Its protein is CASRGGTDKFF. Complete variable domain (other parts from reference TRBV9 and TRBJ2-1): DSGVTQTPKHLITATGQRVTLRCSPRSGDLSVYWYQQSLDQGLQFLIQYYNGEERAKGNILERFSAQQFPDLHSELNLSSLELGDSALYFCASRGGTDKFFGPGTRLTVL.

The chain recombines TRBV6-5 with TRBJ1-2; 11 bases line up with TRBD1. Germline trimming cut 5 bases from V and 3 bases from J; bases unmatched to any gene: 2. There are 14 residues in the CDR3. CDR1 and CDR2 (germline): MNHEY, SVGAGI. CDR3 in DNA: TGTGCCAGCAGTCGGACAGGGGGCGACTATGGCTACACCTTC. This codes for CASSRTGGDYGYTF.

The CDR3 sequence is CASSSHPRGPNEKLFF. The CDR3 DNA reads TGTGCCAGCAGCTCACACCCCAGGGGCCCTAATGAAAAACTGTTTTTT. The chain couples TRBV11-2 to TRBJ1-4, with a tentative D call TRBD1 (6 bases). Germline V gene sequence: CDR1 SGHAT, CDR2 FQNNGV. The CDR3 totals 16 residues. The V end lost 4 bases, the J end lost 3 bases, and 15 bases lay between the germline ends.

The CDR3 nucleotides read TGTGCCTGGAGTGCCCTGATGGGCGGGAGGCGGGATACGCAGTATTTT. Amino acid sequence: CAWSALMGGRRDTQYF. The rearrangement joins TRBV30 to TRBJ2-3, with 8 bases matching TRBD2. The CDR3 is 16 amino acids. The germline gives CDR1 GTSNPN, CDR2 SVGIG (reference sequence). Trimming cost V 1 base and J 6 bases; bases outside gene matches: 12.

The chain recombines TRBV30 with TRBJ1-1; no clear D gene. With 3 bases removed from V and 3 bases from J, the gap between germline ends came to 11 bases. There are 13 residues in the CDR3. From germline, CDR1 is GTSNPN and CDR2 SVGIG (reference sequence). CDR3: CAWRLQRDTEAFF. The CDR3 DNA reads TGTGCCTGGAGGTTGCAGCGTGACACTGAAGCTTTCTTT. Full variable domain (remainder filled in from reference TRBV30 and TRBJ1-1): SQTIHQWPATLVQPVGSPLSLECTVEGTSNPNLYWYRQAAGRGLQLLFYSVGIGQISSEVPQNLSASRPQDRQFILSSKKLLLSDSGFYLCAWRLQRDTEAFFGQGTRLTVV.

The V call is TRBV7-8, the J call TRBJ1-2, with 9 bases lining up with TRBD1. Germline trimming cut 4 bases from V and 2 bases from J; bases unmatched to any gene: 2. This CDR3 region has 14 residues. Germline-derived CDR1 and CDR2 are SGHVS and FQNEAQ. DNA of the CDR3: TGTGCCAGCAGCTCAGGGACAGGGAACTATGGCTACACCTTC. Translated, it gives CASSSGTGNYGYTF.

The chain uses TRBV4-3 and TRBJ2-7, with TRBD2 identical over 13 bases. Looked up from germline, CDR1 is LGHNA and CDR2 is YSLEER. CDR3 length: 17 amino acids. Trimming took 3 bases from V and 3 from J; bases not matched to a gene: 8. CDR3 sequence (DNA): TGCGCCAGCAGCCATACTAGCGGGGGGGCTCTCCTCTACGAGCAGTACTTC. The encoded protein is CASSHTSGGALLYEQYF.

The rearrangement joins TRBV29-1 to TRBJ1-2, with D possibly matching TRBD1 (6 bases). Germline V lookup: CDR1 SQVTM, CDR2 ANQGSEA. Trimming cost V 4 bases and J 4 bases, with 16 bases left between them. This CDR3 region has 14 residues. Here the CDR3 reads CSVAANRAGYGYTF. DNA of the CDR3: TGCAGCGTTGCCGCAAACAGGGCCGGCTATGGCTACACCTTC.

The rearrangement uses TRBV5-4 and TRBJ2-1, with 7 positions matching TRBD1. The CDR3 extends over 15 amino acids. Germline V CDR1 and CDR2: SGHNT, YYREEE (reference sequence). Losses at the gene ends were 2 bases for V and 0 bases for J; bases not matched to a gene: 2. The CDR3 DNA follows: TGTGCCAGCAGCTTACGACAGGGCTCCTACAATGAGCAGTTCTTC. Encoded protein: CASSLRQGSYNEQFF.

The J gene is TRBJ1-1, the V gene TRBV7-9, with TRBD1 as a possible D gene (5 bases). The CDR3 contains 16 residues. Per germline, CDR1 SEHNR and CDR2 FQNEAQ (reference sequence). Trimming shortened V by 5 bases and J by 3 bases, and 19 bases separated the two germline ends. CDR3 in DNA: TGTGCCAGCAGCCTGAGGGTGGGGGGTAGCGACACTGAAGCTTTCTTT. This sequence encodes CASSLRVGGSDTEAFF.

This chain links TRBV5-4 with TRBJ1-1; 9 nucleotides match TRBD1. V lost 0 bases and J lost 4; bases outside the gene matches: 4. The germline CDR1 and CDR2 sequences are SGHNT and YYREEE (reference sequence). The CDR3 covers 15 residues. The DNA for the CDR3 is TGTGCCAGCAGCTTGGAGGGACAGGGATCCACTGAAGCTTTCTTT. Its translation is CASSLEGQGSTEAFF.

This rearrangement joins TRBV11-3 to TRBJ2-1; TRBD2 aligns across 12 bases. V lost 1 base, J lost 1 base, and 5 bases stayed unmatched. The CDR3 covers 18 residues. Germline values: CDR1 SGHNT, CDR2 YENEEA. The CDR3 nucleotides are TGTGCCAGCAGCTTAGCTAGCGGGAGGGCGAGTTCCTACAATGAGCAGTTCTTC. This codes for CASSLASGRASSYNEQFF. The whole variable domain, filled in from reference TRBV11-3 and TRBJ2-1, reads EAGVVQSPRYKIIEKKQPVAFWCNPISGHNTLYWYLQNLGQGPELLIRYENEEAVDDSQLPKDRFSAERLKGVDSTLKIQPAELGDSAVYLCASSLASGRASSYNEQFFGPGTRLTVL.

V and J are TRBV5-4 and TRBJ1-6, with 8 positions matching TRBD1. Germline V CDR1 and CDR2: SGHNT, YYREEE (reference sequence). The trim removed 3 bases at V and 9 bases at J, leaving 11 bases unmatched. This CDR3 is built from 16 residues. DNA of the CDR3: TGTGCCAGCAGCTCCGGACAGGGTAGGAGTGGTTCACCCCTCCACTTT. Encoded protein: CASSSGQGRSGSPLHF.

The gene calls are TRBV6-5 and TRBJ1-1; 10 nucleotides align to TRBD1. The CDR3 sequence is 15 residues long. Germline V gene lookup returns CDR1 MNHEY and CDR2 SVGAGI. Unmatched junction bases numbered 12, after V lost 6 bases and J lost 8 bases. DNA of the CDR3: TGTGCCAGCAGCAACACAGCCGGGACAGGGGAGGAAGCTTTCTTT. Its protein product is CASSNTAGTGEEAFF.

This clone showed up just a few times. CDR3 DNA sequence: TGTGCCAGCAGTCTCACCGGGACAGGGGGGACGAACACCGGGGAGCTGTTTTTT. Protein product: CASSLTGTGGTNTGELFF. The V gene is TRBV27, the J gene TRBJ2-2, with 11 bases matching TRBD1. Germline CDR1 MNHEY, CDR2 SMNVEV (reference sequence). This CDR3 spans 18 amino acids. Unmatched junction bases numbered 8, after V lost 5 bases and J lost 0 bases.

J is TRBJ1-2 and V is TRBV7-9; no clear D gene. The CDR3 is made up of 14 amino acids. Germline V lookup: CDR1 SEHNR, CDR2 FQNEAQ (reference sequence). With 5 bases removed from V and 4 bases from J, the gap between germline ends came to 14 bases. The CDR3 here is CASSSVRGIYGYTF. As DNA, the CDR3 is TGTGCCAGCAGCAGCGTTAGAGGGATCTATGGCTACACCTTC.

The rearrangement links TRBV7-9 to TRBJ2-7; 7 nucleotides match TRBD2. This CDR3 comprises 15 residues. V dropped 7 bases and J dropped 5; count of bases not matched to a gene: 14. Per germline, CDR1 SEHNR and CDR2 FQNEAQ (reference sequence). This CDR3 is CASKIRAGVIHEQYF. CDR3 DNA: TGTGCCAGCAAGATTCGGGCGGGAGTAATCCACGAGCAGTACTTC.

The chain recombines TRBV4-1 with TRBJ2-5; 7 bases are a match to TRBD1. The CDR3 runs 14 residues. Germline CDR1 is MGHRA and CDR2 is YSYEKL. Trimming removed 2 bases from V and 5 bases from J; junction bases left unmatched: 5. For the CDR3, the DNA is TGCGCCAGCAGCCAACAAGGGGGCGAGGAGACCCAGTACTTC. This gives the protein CASSQQGGEETQYF.

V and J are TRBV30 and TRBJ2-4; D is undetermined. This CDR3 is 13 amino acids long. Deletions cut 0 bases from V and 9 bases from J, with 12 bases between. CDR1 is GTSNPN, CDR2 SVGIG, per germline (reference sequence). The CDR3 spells CAWSVPEAGIQYF. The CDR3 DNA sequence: TGTGCCTGGAGTGTACCCGAGGCCGGCATTCAGTACTTC. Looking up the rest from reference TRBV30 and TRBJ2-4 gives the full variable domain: SQTIHQWPATLVQPVGSPLSLECTVEGTSNPNLYWYRQAAGRGLQLLFYSVGIGQISSEVPQNLSASRPQDRQFILSSKKLLLSDSGFYLCAWSVPEAGIQYFGAGTRLSVL.

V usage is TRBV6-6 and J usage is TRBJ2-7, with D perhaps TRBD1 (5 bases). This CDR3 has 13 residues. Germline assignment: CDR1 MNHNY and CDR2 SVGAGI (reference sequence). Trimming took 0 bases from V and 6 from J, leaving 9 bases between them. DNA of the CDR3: TGTGCCAGCAGTTACTCGGCTAGGGGCGAGCAGTACTTC. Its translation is CASSYSARGEQYF.

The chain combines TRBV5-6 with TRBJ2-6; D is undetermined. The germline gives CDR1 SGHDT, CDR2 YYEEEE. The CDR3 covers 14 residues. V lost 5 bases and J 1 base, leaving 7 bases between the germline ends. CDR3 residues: CASRRFSGANVLTF. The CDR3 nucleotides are TGTGCCAGCAGGCGGTTTTCTGGGGCCAACGTCCTGACTTTC.

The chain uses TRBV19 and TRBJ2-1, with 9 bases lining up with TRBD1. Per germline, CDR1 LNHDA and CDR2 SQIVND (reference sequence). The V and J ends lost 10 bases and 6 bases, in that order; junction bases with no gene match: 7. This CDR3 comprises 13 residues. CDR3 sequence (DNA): TGTGCCACCAAGGACAGGGGAAGCAATGAGCAGTTCTTC. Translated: CATKDRGSNEQFF.

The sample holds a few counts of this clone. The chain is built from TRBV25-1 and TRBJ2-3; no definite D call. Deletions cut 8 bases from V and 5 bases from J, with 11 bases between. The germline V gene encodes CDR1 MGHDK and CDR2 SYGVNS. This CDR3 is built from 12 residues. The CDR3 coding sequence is TGTGCCAGCTCGGCCCCGGGAGATACGCAGTATTTT. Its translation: CASSAPGDTQYF.

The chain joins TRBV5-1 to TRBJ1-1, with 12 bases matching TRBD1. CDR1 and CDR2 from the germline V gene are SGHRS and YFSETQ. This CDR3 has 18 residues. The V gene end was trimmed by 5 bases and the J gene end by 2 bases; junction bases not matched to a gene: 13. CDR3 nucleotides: TGCGCCAGCAGAACCGGCCGGGACAGGGGGCGGGAAAACACTGAAGCTTTCTTT. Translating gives CASRTGRDRGRENTEAFF.

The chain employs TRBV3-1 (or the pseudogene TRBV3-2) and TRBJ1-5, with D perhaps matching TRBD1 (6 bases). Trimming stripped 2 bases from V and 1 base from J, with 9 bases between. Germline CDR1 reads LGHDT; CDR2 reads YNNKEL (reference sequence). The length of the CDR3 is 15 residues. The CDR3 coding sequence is TGTGCCAGCAGCCAAAGGACAGAAAGCAATCAGCCCCAGCATTTT. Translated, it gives CASSQRTESNQPQHF.